Shown below are 31 T cell receptor beta chains from a single sample sequenced in a study of T cells in Graves' hyperthyroidism and ophthalmopathy. The CDR3 regions of TCR beta were amplified from RNA transcripts. A set of HTBI primers served as the primers for a first-round RT-PCR of the TCR CDR3. Each CDR3 protein gets one entry after TCRdb re-called the multiplex PCR reads with MiXCR. The repertoire includes hundreds of thousands of distinct CDR3 sequences, 18% of them detected once, and 16% sits in the top ten. The specimen was blood. The receptors stem from a woman aged 45-65 years with Graves' hyperthyroidism that later progressed to Graves' ophthalmopathy.

This chain links TRBV12-5 with TRBJ1-1, with TRBD1 identical over 7 bases. J lost 0 bases, V lost 0 bases, and 7 bases had no gene match. CDR1 is LGHNT and CDR2 is FRNRAP in the germline V gene. The CDR3 consists of 17 residues. The CDR3 DNA reads as TGTGCTAGTGGTTTGGTATCGCAGGGGGGCATGAACACTGAAGCTTTCTTT. Its translation is CASGLVSQGGMNTEAFF.

Only a few counts were recorded for this clonotype. The chain couples TRBV29-1 to TRBJ2-1, with D perhaps matching TRBD1 or TRBD2 (7 bases each). The CDR3 loop spans 14 amino acids. From germline, CDR1 is SQVTM and CDR2 ANQGSEA. The CDR3 loop is CRALQGGWYNEQFF. The CDR3 region has the DNA TGCAGGGCCCTCCAGGGGGGGTGGTACAATGAGCAGTTCTTC.

This clonotype appeared many times. The chain employs TRBV7-3 and TRBJ2-4, with 14 bases that match TRBD2. The CDR3 is 19 residues long. V was pared by 5 bases and J by 0 bases, with 9 bases of the junction left unmatched. Germline CDR1 and CDR2: SGHTA and FQGTGA. The CDR3 DNA reads as TGTGCCAGCAGCGACCCGGGACTAGCGGGGGAGAAAGCCAAAAACATTCAGTACTTC. Translated, it gives CASSDPGLAGEKAKNIQYF.

This clonotype was seen at least ten times. The chain is built from TRBV3-1 and TRBJ1-6; no clear D. CDR3 length: 14 amino acids. Germline V CDR1 and CDR2: LGHDT, YNNKEL (reference sequence). V was trimmed by 1 base and J by 7 bases, leaving 8 bases between them. In DNA form, the CDR3 reads TGTGCCAGCAGCCAAGTTAGTCGGAATTCACCCCTCCACTTT. This sequence encodes CASSQVSRNSPLHF.

This clonotype was observed a few times. The rearrangement joins TRBV24-1 to TRBJ1-1, with 10 bases matching TRBD1. Losses at the gene ends were 3 bases for V and 7 bases for J; bases not matched to a gene: 7. Germline loops: CDR1 KGHDR, CDR2 SFDVKD. This CDR3 region has 15 residues. The CDR3 DNA is TGTGCCACCAGTGATGGACAGGGGGGGAGAAATGAAGCTTTCTTT. Protein: CATSDGQGGRNEAFF.

The rearrangement joins TRBV27 to TRBJ2-7; D is unresolved. The ends were cut back, 3 bases at V and 0 bases at J, with 6 bases in the middle. Germline CDR1 reads MNHEY; CDR2 reads SMNVEV (reference sequence). The CDR3 consists of 13 residues. The CDR3 DNA is TGTGCCAGCAGTTTCCAGGACTCCTACGAGCAGTACTTC. It yields the protein CASSFQDSYEQYF.

The table lists this clonotype with a few counts. The genes are TRBV5-6 and TRBJ2-2; D possibly corresponds to TRBD2 (6 bases). V gave up 4 bases and J gave up 0 bases, with 10 bases separating them. The CDR3 length is 15 residues. Germline loops: CDR1 SGHDT, CDR2 YYEEEE. As DNA, the CDR3 is TGTGCCAGCAGCCCGGGACTGTCGAACACCGGGGAGCTGTTTTTT. Its translation is CASSPGLSNTGELFF.

The rearrangement joins TRBV6-2 or TRBV6-3 to TRBJ1-1, with D maybe TRBD1 (6 bases). This CDR3 region has 14 residues. Germline assignment: CDR1 MNHEY and CDR2 SVGEGT. V was shortened by 5 bases and J by 6 bases, with 16 bases between the two germline ends. DNA for the CDR3: TGTGCCAGCAGTCTCCAGGGGATTGTGGCTGAAGCTTTCTTT. The encoded protein is CASSLQGIVAEAFF.

This clonotype was counted between two and nine times. The chain links TRBV20-1 to TRBJ2-2; no reliable D call. The germline V gene has CDR1 DFQATT and CDR2 SNEGSKA (reference sequence). The CDR3 has 14 residues. Between the trimmed V and J ends, which lost 6 bases and 0 bases, there was a span of 11 bases. For the CDR3, the DNA is TGCAGTGCCGAATTCCGAGCGAACACCGGGGAGCTGTTTTTT. This gives the protein CSAEFRANTGELFF.

The table lists this clonotype with many counts. The V call is TRBV12-3 or TRBV12-4, the J call TRBJ1-1, with D maybe TRBD1 (5 bases). The CDR3 sequence is 14 residues long. V dropped 3 bases and J dropped 1 base, with 9 bases sitting between them. The CDR3 nucleotides are TGTGCCAGCAGTTTGGGGGACTGGAACACTGAAGCTTTCTTT. It is translated as CASSLGDWNTEAFF.

This clonotype appeared a few times. The V and J genes are TRBV7-9 and TRBJ2-1; 10 nucleotides align to TRBD2. This CDR3 is built from 14 residues. The V segment lost 8 bases and the J segment 5 bases; nucleotides outside the gene matches: 6. Germline V gene sequence: CDR1 SEHNR, CDR2 FQNEAQ (reference sequence). CDR3 sequence: CASVTSGANNEQFF. In DNA, the CDR3 is TGTGCCAGCGTCACTAGCGGGGCCAACAATGAGCAGTTCTTC. Full variable domain (missing parts from reference TRBV7-9 and TRBJ2-1): DTGVSQNPRHKITKRGQNVTFRCDPISEHNRLYWYRQTLGQGPEFLTYFQNEAQLEKSRLLSDRFSAERPKGSFSTLEIQRTEQGDSAMYLCASVTSGANNEQFFGPGTRLTVL.

The table lists this clonotype with a count of one. Possible read error: a much larger clone is one base away. The DNA for the CDR3 is TGTGCCAGCAGCGAACACCCGACCGGGGAGCTGTTTTTT. Its translation: CASSEHPTGELFF. This chain uses TRBV7-9 with TRBJ2-2, with D unresolved. The V and J ends lost 5 bases and 5 bases respectively, with 9 bases between them. CDR3 size: 13 residues. The germline V gene encodes CDR1 SEHNR and CDR2 FQNEAQ (reference sequence).

This clonotype has ten or more counts. The chain couples TRBV3-1 to TRBJ1-2; 7 positions match TRBD1. Germline CDR1 reads LGHDT; CDR2 reads YNNKEL (reference sequence). Trimming removed 1 base from V and 4 bases from J; junction bases left unmatched: 3. This CDR3 region has 14 residues. In DNA, the CDR3 is TGTGCCAGCAGCCAAGGGACAGGACCCTATGGCTACACCTTC. Protein sequence: CASSQGTGPYGYTF.

The sample holds many counts of this clonotype. The chain couples TRBV11-2 to TRBJ2-5; 14 bases match TRBD2. The ends lost 5 bases at V and 4 bases at J; junction bases unmatched: 6. The germline CDR1 and CDR2 sequences are SGHAT and FQNNGV. This CDR3 is built from 16 residues. CDR3: CASSPTSGGALETQYF. CDR3 nucleotide sequence: TGTGCCAGCAGCCCGACTAGCGGGGGGGCTTTAGAGACCCAGTACTTC. Full variable domain (remainder filled in from reference TRBV11-2 and TRBJ2-5): EAGVAQSPRYKIIEKRQSVAFWCNPISGHATLYWYQQILGQGPKLLIQFQNNGVVDDSQLPKDRFSAERLKGVDSTLKIQPAKLEDSAVYLCASSPTSGGALETQYFGPGTRLLVL.

The chain combines TRBV7-6 with TRBJ2-7; D could derive from TRBD1 or TRBD2 (7 bases each). Germline V gene data show CDR1 as SGHVS and CDR2 as FNYEAQ. There are 16 residues in the CDR3. V lost 5 bases to trimming and J lost 9 bases, with 26 bases between them. The CDR3 DNA follows: TGTGCCAGCAGCAAGCGTGCGGGGGACAGCTACCTACGGCAGTACTTC. Translation: CASSKRAGDSYLRQYF. Combining the CDR3 with reference TRBV7-6 and TRBJ2-7 gives the whole variable domain GAGVSQSPRYKVTKRGQDVALRCDPISGHVSLYWYRQALGQGPEFLTYFNYEAQQDKSGLPNDRFSAERPEGSISTLTIQRTEQRDSAMYRCASSKRAGDSYLRQYFGPGTRLTVT.

The chain carries TRBV29-1 and TRBJ2-7, with 9 bases matching TRBD1. J lost 9 bases, V lost 4 bases, and 4 bases had no gene match. Per germline, CDR1 SQVTM and CDR2 ANQGSEA. This CDR3 comprises 11 residues. CDR3 in amino acids: CSVGTGEVQYF. In nucleotides, the CDR3 is TGCAGCGTTGGGACAGGGGAGGTGCAGTACTTC.

The V and J genes are TRBV29-1 and TRBJ2-2; 8 bases are shared with TRBD1. Germline V lookup: CDR1 SQVTM, CDR2 ANQGSEA. The J segment lost 7 bases and the V segment lost 4 bases, leaving 5 bases of the junction unmatched. The CDR3 loop spans 13 amino acids. The CDR3 sequence: CSVGTGFGGELFF. In DNA form, the CDR3 reads TGCAGCGTTGGGACAGGGTTTGGCGGGGAGCTGTTTTTT.

This clonotype has a handful of counts. CDR3 sequence reads: CASSFTGYQRSAMNTEAFF. The CDR3, as DNA: TGTGCCAGCAGTTTTACGGGGTACCAGAGGTCGGCTATGAACACTGAAGCTTTCTTT. The J gene is TRBJ1-1, the V gene TRBV6-2 or TRBV6-3; no clear D gene. Germline V CDR1 and CDR2: MNHEY, SVGEGT. CDR3 length equals 19 residues. V lost 4 bases to trimming and J lost 0 bases, with 24 bases between them.

This clonotype has at least ten counts. CDR3 sequence reads: CASSPTGAGGNEQFF. In DNA, the CDR3 is TGTGCCAGCAGCCCGACCGGAGCAGGGGGGAATGAGCAGTTCTTC. V is TRBV7-3 and J is TRBJ2-1; possibly TRBD1 for D (7 bases). This CDR3 contains 15 residues. Germline V lookup: CDR1 SGHTA, CDR2 FQGTGA. The V end was cut by 5 bases, the J end by 7 bases, with 18 bases between. The variable domain in full, with the rest retrieved from reference TRBV7-3 and TRBJ2-1, is GAGVSQTPSNKVTEKGKYVELRCDPISGHTALYWYRQSLGQGPEFLIYFQGTGAADDSGLPNDRFFAVRPEGSVSTLKIQRTERGDSAVYLCASSPTGAGGNEQFFGPGTRLTVL.

At least ten counts were recorded for this clonotype. The chain joins TRBV20-1 to TRBJ1-1, with a weak D call TRBD1 (5 bases). The CDR3 runs 13 residues. Deletions cut 6 bases from V and 4 bases from J, with 15 bases between. Germline values: CDR1 DFQATT, CDR2 SNEGSKA (reference sequence). The CDR3 DNA sequence: TGCAGTGCCAATCGGGGAGGGACCACTGAAGCTTTCTTT. Residues: CSANRGGTTEAFF.

This clonotype was counted many times. V gene TRBV11-2 combines with J gene TRBJ2-3, with unresolved D. Germline CDR1 reads SGHAT; CDR2 reads FQNNGV. This CDR3 is built from 14 residues. V was cut by 5 bases and J by 4 bases, with 13 bases left in between. The CDR3 is CASSLSRAADTQYF. In nucleotides, the CDR3 is TGTGCCAGCAGCCTCTCCCGGGCGGCAGATACGCAGTATTTT.

This clonotype was observed at least ten times. The CDR3 sequence: CASSPNERAGGQETQYF. In DNA, the CDR3 is TGTGCCAGCAGCCCTAACGAACGAGCGGGGGGGCAGGAGACCCAGTACTTC. V gene TRBV11-2 combines with J gene TRBJ2-5; 10 bases map to TRBD2. CDR1 is SGHAT and CDR2 is FQNNGV in the germline V gene. V gave up 5 bases and J gave up 5 bases; unmatched junction bases: 14. The CDR3 is 17 amino acids.

The chain combines TRBV12-3 or TRBV12-4 with TRBJ1-2, with 7 positions matching TRBD1. V dropped 5 bases and J dropped 6; count of bases not matched to a gene: 15. This CDR3 has 16 amino acids. This CDR3 is CASSPRQGGTGHGYTF. The DNA for the CDR3 is TGTGCCAGCAGTCCGAGACAGGGAGGGACGGGTCATGGCTACACCTTC.

This clonotype was observed a handful of times. The chain combines TRBV7-2 with TRBJ1-2, with no clear D. The V and J ends lost 6 bases and 2 bases respectively, with 16 bases between them. CDR3 length: 15 amino acids. Looked up from germline, CDR1 is SGHTA and CDR2 is FQGNSA. This CDR3 is CASRHNSGVNYGYTF. The CDR3 DNA sequence: TGTGCCAGCAGACATAACTCCGGGGTGAACTATGGCTACACCTTC.

This clonotype was seen repeatedly, ten times or more. This chain connects TRBV11-2 to TRBJ2-5, with TRBD2 matching over 8 bases. The CDR3 is made up of 15 amino acids. The trim removed 3 bases at V and 2 bases at J, leaving 5 bases unmatched. The germline CDR1 and CDR2 sequences are SGHAT and FQNNGV. CDR3 sequence (DNA): TGTGCCAGCAGCTTCCCGGGGGGGTGGCAAGAGACCCAGTACTTC. It is translated as CASSFPGGWQETQYF. The complete variable domain, with remaining parts taken from reference TRBV11-2 and TRBJ2-5, reads EAGVAQSPRYKIIEKRQSVAFWCNPISGHATLYWYQQILGQGPKLLIQFQNNGVVDDSQLPKDRFSAERLKGVDSTLKIQPAKLEDSAVYLCASSFPGGWQETQYFGPGTRLLVL.

This clonotype was seen a handful of times. The J gene is TRBJ1-4, the V gene TRBV7-9, with D possibly TRBD1 on 5 matching bases. CDR1 SEHNR and CDR2 FQNEAQ come from the germline V gene (reference sequence). The CDR3 contains 15 residues. Trimming pared 3 bases from V and 6 bases from J, leaving 14 bases between. The CDR3 protein is CASSLTTVVDEKLFF. The CDR3 region has the DNA TGTGCCAGCAGCTTGACGACAGTAGTCGATGAAAAACTGTTTTTT.

This clonotype was picked up many times. The chain combines TRBV10-2 with TRBJ2-5, with 16 bases lining up with TRBD2. CDR1 and CDR2 from the germline V gene are WSHSY and SAAADI. There are 18 residues in the CDR3. V trimming: 2 bases; J trimming: 6 bases; junction bases outside the gene matches: 9. As DNA, the CDR3 is TGCGCCAGCAGTGAGGCGGGACTAGCGGGGGGGCCGGGAAAGACCCAGTACTTC. Protein: CASSEAGLAGGPGKTQYF.

This clonotype occurred many times. The CDR3 reads CASGPISQGAGETQYF. The CDR3 coding sequence is TGTGCTAGTGGTCCAATCTCACAGGGGGCGGGAGAGACCCAGTACTTC. This rearrangement joins TRBV12-5 to TRBJ2-5, with 9 bases identical to TRBD1. The CDR3 totals 16 residues. Trimming cost V 5 bases and J 4 bases; bases outside gene matches: 11. Per the germline V gene, CDR1 is LGHNT and CDR2 is FRNRAP.

In its sample, this clonotype was seen a few times. The chain has TRBV9 and TRBJ2-3; 8 nucleotides align to TRBD2. CDR3 size: 15 residues. Per the germline V gene, CDR1 is SGDLS and CDR2 is YYNGEE. J was trimmed by 2 bases and V by 7 bases; bases with no gene match: 9. DNA of the CDR3: TGTGCCAGCGGCCGGGGGGGCGATAACACAGATACGCAGTATTTT. Encoded protein: CASGRGGDNTDTQYF.

This clonotype was seen many times. The CDR3 sequence: CASIQRGSYNEQFF. In DNA form, the CDR3 reads TGTGCCAGCATTCAAAGGGGCTCCTACAATGAGCAGTTCTTC. V and J are TRBV2 and TRBJ2-1; possibly TRBD1 for D (5 bases). V was clipped by 7 bases and J by 0 bases, with 10 bases between them. This CDR3 contains 14 residues. CDR1 is SNHLY, CDR2 FYNNEI, per germline.

The CDR3 reads CASSQTLYGANPDHSNQPQHF. The CDR3 DNA reads as TGCGCCAGCAGCCAAACGCTCTACGGAGCTAACCCGGACCATAGCAATCAGCCCCAGCATTTT. V gene TRBV4-1 combines with J gene TRBJ1-5; D uncertain. V was pared by 2 bases and J by 0 bases, with 26 bases between. This CDR3 has 21 residues. Germline V gene data show CDR1 as MGHRA and CDR2 as YSYEKL.